A single sample is the source of the 9 T cell receptor beta chains below, sequenced in a study of monozygotic twins with inflammatory bowel disease. TCRdb re-analyzed the 5' RACE reads; it lists each CDR3 protein once, without DNA. The sample totals some 440,000 distinct CDR3 sequences. The source material was blood. Receptor source: a human donor with ulcerative colitis or Crohn's disease, or a healthy co-twin of an affected twin (not recorded which).

This chain uses TRBV5-1 with TRBJ2-7; TCRdb picks TRBD2, but there is no DNA to check that call. Germline values: CDR1 SGHRS, CDR2 YFSETQ. The CDR3 sequence is 16 residues long. This CDR3 reads CASSFPSPAGGYEQYF.

The chain's CDR3 is CSARAGQQNSPLHF. J is TRBJ1-6 and V is TRBV20-1; TCRdb returns TRBD1, unconfirmable since there is no DNA. This CDR3 region has 14 residues. Germline V gene data show CDR1 as DFQATT and CDR2 as SNEGSKA (reference sequence).

The chain carries TRBV5-4 and TRBJ2-1; TCRdb's D call, TRBD2, is unchecked because there is no DNA. CDR1 and CDR2 (germline): SGHNT, YYREEE (reference sequence). The CDR3 runs to 13 residues. This chain's CDR3 is CASSLMGRDEQFF.

The V call is TRBV6-4, the J call TRBJ1-5; as DNA is missing, the TRBD1 call by TCRdb cannot be tested. Per the germline V gene, CDR1 is MRHNA and CDR2 is SNTAGT. This CDR3 has 14 amino acids. CDR3 loop: CASSPDRGYQPQHF.

The V and J genes are TRBV12-3 or TRBV12-4 and TRBJ1-1. CDR3 length: 15 residues. The CDR3 protein is CASSFRREMNTEAFF.

The CDR3 loop reads CASSYPQTSGGSISYNEQFF. This chain joins TRBV6-2 or TRBV6-3 and TRBJ2-1; TCRdb outputs TRBD2, but without DNA this stays unchecked. Per the germline V gene, CDR1 is MNHEY and CDR2 is SVGEGT. The CDR3 length is 20 residues.

The J gene is TRBJ2-3, the V gene TRBV28. This CDR3 region has 16 residues. In germline, CDR1 is MDHEN, CDR2 SYDVKM. The chain's CDR3 is CASRDLDLLSTDTQYF.

The chain links TRBV20-1 to TRBJ1-1. The CDR3 runs 13 residues. CDR1 DFQATT and CDR2 SNEGSKA come from the germline V gene (reference sequence). The CDR3 loop is CSARDRGPEGDFF.

The rearrangement links TRBV7-2 to TRBJ2-7; TCRdb indicates TRBD1, and absent DNA this call remains unverified. Germline V lookup: CDR1 SGHTA, CDR2 FQGNSA. This CDR3 spans 14 amino acids. CDR3: CASSPGFLTYEQYF.